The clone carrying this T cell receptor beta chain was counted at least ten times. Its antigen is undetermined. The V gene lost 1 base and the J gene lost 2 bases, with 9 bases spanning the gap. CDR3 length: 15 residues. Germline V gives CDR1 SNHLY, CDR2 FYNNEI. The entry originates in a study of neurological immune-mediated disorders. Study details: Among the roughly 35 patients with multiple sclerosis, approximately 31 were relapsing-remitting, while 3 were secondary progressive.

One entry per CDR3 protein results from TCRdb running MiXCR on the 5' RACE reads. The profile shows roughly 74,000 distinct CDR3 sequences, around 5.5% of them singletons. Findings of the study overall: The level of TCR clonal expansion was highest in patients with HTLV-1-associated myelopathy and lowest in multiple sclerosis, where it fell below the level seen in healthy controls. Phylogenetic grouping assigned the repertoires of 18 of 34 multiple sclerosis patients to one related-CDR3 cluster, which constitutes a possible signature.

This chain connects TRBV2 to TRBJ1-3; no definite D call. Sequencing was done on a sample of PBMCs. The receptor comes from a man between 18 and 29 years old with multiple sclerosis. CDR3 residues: CASSEGQPPGNTIYF. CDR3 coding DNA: TGTGCCAGCAGTGAAGGGCAACCGCCTGGAAACACCATATATTTT.